These 30 T cell receptor beta chains were sequenced from one sample in a study of STAT5B mutations in CD4+ large granular lymphocyte leukemia. Method: immunoSEQ multiplex PCR; TCRdb's copy keeps in-frame clones and lacks some. There are tens of thousands of clones in the sample; 65% to 75% occur only once, and 1.1% lies in the top ten. Sequencing was carried out using CD4+ T cells from blood buffy coats. These receptors all come from a human donor in good health.

This clone came up a few times. CDR3 residues: CASTSGTGNYGYTF. In DNA, the CDR3 is TGTGCCAGCACCTCCGGGACAGGGAACTATGGCTACACCTTC. V usage is TRBV2 and J usage is TRBJ1-2, with 9 bases lining up with TRBD1. CDR1 is SNHLY and CDR2 is FYNNEI in the germline V gene. V lost 7 bases and J lost 2; bases outside the gene matches: 5. The CDR3 consists of 14 residues.

The chain combines TRBV5-4 with TRBJ1-4; TRBD1 matches 10 bases. With V trimmed by 4 bases and J by 7 bases, 7 bases remained unmatched. The V gene's germline CDR1 is SGHNT and CDR2 YYREEE (reference sequence). The CDR3 loop spans 15 amino acids. This CDR3 reads CASSPDRGQSEKLFF. The CDR3 nucleotides are TGTGCCAGCAGCCCCGACAGGGGGCAGAGTGAAAAACTGTTTTTT.

CDR3 coding DNA: TGTGCCATAAGACAGGGGACGAACACTGAAGCTTTCTTT. It translates to CAIRQGTNTEAFF. The genes are TRBV10-3 and TRBJ1-1, with 8 bases identical to TRBD1. The CDR3 totals 13 residues. Germline V gene data show CDR1 as ENHRY and CDR2 as SYGVKD. J gave up 1 base and V 9 bases, and 4 bases lay outside the gene matches.

The CDR3 sequence is CASSHGSDQPQHF. Here the CDR3 DNA reads TGTGCCAGCTCACACGGTTCAGATCAGCCCCAGCATTTT. The chain has TRBV18 and TRBJ1-5; D uncertain. CDR1 and CDR2 from the germline V gene are KGHSH and LQKENI. V lost 4 bases, J lost 5 bases, and 9 bases lay in between. This CDR3 is 13 amino acids long. The entire variable domain, with the rest obtained from reference TRBV18 and TRBJ1-5, is as follows: NAGVMQNPRHLVRRRGQEARLRCSPMKGHSHVYWYRQLPEEGLKFMVYLQKENIIDESGMPKERFSAEFPKEGPSILRIQQVVRGDSAAYFCASSHGSDQPQHFGDGTRLSIL.

Written as DNA, the CDR3 is TGTGCCAGCAGCTTAGCGCGGGACACCCACTATGGCTACACCTTC. It codes for CASSLARDTHYGYTF. This sequence joins TRBV7-2 and TRBJ1-2; D is possibly TRBD1 (6 bases). The germline V and J ends were trimmed by 0 bases and 3 bases, with 11 bases remaining between them. Germline V gene sequence: CDR1 SGHTA, CDR2 FQGNSA. The CDR3 has 15 residues.

This clone appeared a single time. This chain uses TRBV19 with TRBJ1-4; D unresolved. The CDR3 sequence is 14 residues long. The V gene's germline CDR1 is LNHDA and CDR2 SQIVND (reference sequence). The ends were cut back, 3 bases at V and 8 bases at J, with 13 bases in the middle. The CDR3 is CASSISPGREKLFF. The CDR3 DNA follows: TGTGCCAGTAGTATCTCCCCCGGTCGGGAAAAACTGTTTTTT.

This clone has only a few counts. This chain joins TRBV15 and TRBJ1-2, with D possibly TRBD1 on 5 matching bases. V was shortened by 0 bases and J by 8 bases, with 10 bases between the two germline ends. The V gene's germline CDR1 is LNHNV and CDR2 YYDKDF (reference sequence). This CDR3 comprises 13 residues. DNA for the CDR3: TGTGCCACCAGCAGAGATCGGGACCGGGGCTACACCTTC. Protein product: CATSRDRDRGYTF.

This clone has only a few counts. The chain carries TRBV7-9 and TRBJ1-2, with 10 bases lining up with TRBD1. Germline trimming cut 4 bases from V and 8 bases from J; bases unmatched to any gene: 7. This CDR3 spans 14 amino acids. CDR1 SEHNR and CDR2 FQNEAQ come from the germline V gene (reference sequence). The CDR3 DNA reads as TGTGCCAGCAGCTATGGACAGGGGGAGGGAGGCTACACCTTC. Protein: CASSYGQGEGGYTF.

The chain carries TRBV30 and TRBJ2-3; 7 nucleotides align to TRBD1. V shed 7 bases and J 2 bases; nucleotides not matched to a gene: 15. The CDR3 is made up of 16 amino acids. Looked up from germline, CDR1 is GTSNPN and CDR2 is SVGIG (reference sequence). CDR3 region: CASRPGQALSTDTQYF. The CDR3 DNA reads TGTGCCTCGAGGCCCGGACAGGCGCTTTCCACAGATACGCAGTATTTT.

The V gene is TRBV5-4, the J gene TRBJ2-1, with TRBD2 matching over 13 bases. CDR1 and CDR2 (germline): SGHNT, YYREEE (reference sequence). V lost 4 bases, J lost 0 bases, and 13 bases stayed unmatched. The CDR3 runs 20 residues. The CDR3 protein is CASSPDFRTSGGSSYNEQFF. In DNA, the CDR3 is TGTGCCAGCAGCCCCGACTTTAGGACTAGCGGGGGAAGCTCCTACAATGAGCAGTTCTTC. Full variable domain (rest looked up from reference TRBV5-4 and TRBJ2-1): ETGVTQSPTHLIKTRGQQVTLRCSSQSGHNTVSWYQQALGQGPQFIFQYYREEENGRGNFPPRFSGLQFPNYSSELNVNALELDDSALYLCASSPDFRTSGGSSYNEQFFGPGTRLTVL.

Only one count was recorded for this clone. The chain has TRBV7-3 and TRBJ2-1; perhaps TRBD2 as D (5 bases). The CDR3 sequence is 15 residues long. With 5 bases removed from V and 6 bases from J, the gap between germline ends came to 17 bases. The germline gives CDR1 SGHTA, CDR2 FQGTGA. The CDR3 here is CASSDHSDPGNEQFF. The CDR3 DNA reads TGTGCCAGCAGCGATCATAGCGACCCGGGCAATGAGCAGTTCTTC.

This chain connects TRBV18 to TRBJ2-6, with 7 bases matching TRBD1. The CDR3 covers 16 residues. The V gene end was trimmed by 3 bases and the J gene end by 1 base; junction bases not matched to a gene: 3. Germline CDR1 and CDR2: KGHSH and LQKENI. The CDR3 protein is CASSPGQLSGANVLTF. The CDR3 nucleotides are TGTGCCAGCTCACCGGGACAGCTATCTGGGGCCAACGTCCTGACTTTC. Filled out from reference TRBV18 and TRBJ2-6, the complete variable domain reads NAGVMQNPRHLVRRRGQEARLRCSPMKGHSHVYWYRQLPEEGLKFMVYLQKENIIDESGMPKERFSAEFPKEGPSILRIQQVVRGDSAAYFCASSPGQLSGANVLTFGAGSRLTVL.

Only one count was recorded for this clone. This chain connects TRBV5-6 to TRBJ1-5, with 10 bases fitting TRBD1. The germline gives CDR1 SGHDT, CDR2 YYEEEE. With 4 bases clipped from V and 4 bases from J, the junction kept 11 bases outside the gene matches. The CDR3 has 17 residues. CDR3 coding DNA: TGTGCCAGCAGCGCGTCCCGGGACAGGGGCTCGAATCAGCCCCAGCATTTT. Its translation is CASSASRDRGSNQPQHF.

The chain links TRBV6-6 to TRBJ1-4; TRBD1 matches at 8 bases. The ends lost 2 bases at V and 10 bases at J; junction bases unmatched: 12. Germline V gene lookup returns CDR1 MNHNY and CDR2 SVGAGI (reference sequence). The CDR3 loop spans 16 amino acids. The CDR3 loop reads CASSYTDRGSFVKLFF. In DNA, the CDR3 is TGTGCCAGCAGTTACACCGACAGGGGCTCCTTTGTAAAACTGTTTTTT.

The J gene is TRBJ2-5, the V gene TRBV18, with TRBD2 as a possible D gene (6 bases). The CDR3 extends over 13 amino acids. The V gene lost 6 bases and the J gene lost 3 bases, with 11 bases spanning the gap. The germline CDR1 and CDR2 sequences are KGHSH and LQKENI. This CDR3 reads CASSPGVKETQYF. The DNA for the CDR3 is TGTGCCAGCTCCCCGGGAGTAAAAGAGACCCAGTACTTC.

This chain links TRBV2 with TRBJ1-2; 9 bases line up with TRBD1. With 6 bases clipped from V and 4 bases from J, the junction kept 6 bases outside the gene matches. Germline V gene sequence: CDR1 SNHLY, CDR2 FYNNEI. This CDR3 region has 14 residues. The CDR3 region is CASRGTGQLYGYTF. CDR3 DNA: TGTGCCAGCAGGGGGACAGGGCAACTCTATGGCTACACCTTC.

The V gene is TRBV5-1, the J gene TRBJ1-3; no reliable D call. V was trimmed by 0 bases and J by 0 bases, leaving 10 bases between them. This CDR3 is built from 16 residues. Per the germline V gene, CDR1 is SGHRS and CDR2 is YFSETQ. CDR3 region: CASSLGRQTSGNTIYF. CDR3 nucleotides: TGCGCCAGCAGCTTGGGAAGGCAGACCTCTGGAAACACCATATATTTT.

The chain combines TRBV27 with TRBJ2-6, with D perhaps TRBD1 or TRBD2 (5 bases each). The CDR3 loop spans 16 amino acids. Trimming shortened V by 6 bases and J by 4 bases, and 16 bases separated the two germline ends. Germline V CDR1 and CDR2: MNHEY, SMNVEV (reference sequence). CDR3 residues: CASRPYAGRGANVLTF. In DNA form, the CDR3 reads TGTGCCAGCAGGCCATACGCAGGGAGAGGGGCCAACGTCCTGACTTTC.

The rearrangement joins TRBV27 to TRBJ2-7; the D gene is possibly TRBD1 (5 bases). The CDR3 length is 14 residues. The germline CDR1 and CDR2 sequences are MNHEY and SMNVEV (reference sequence). Trimming shortened V by 6 bases and J by 7 bases, and 19 bases separated the two germline ends. DNA of the CDR3: TGTGCCAGCAGCCGAATCGGGCAGGGCGGAGAGCAGTACTTC. The encoded protein is CASSRIGQGGEQYF.

The chain links TRBV5-1 to TRBJ2-5; 8 nucleotides match TRBD2. The CDR3 is made up of 15 amino acids. Germline CDR1 reads SGHRS; CDR2 reads YFSETQ. The ends lost 4 bases at V and 4 bases at J; junction bases unmatched: 9. The CDR3 protein is CASSIGSGVGETQYF. CDR3 coding DNA: TGCGCCAGCAGCATTGGTAGCGGGGTTGGAGAGACCCAGTACTTC.

V gene TRBV5-1 combines with J gene TRBJ1-1; no firm D call. CDR1 is SGHRS and CDR2 is YFSETQ in the germline V gene. With 2 bases removed from V and 2 bases from J, the gap between germline ends came to 10 bases. CDR3 length equals 14 residues. The CDR3 protein is CASSFSAENTEAFF. CDR3 sequence (DNA): TGCGCCAGCAGCTTCTCGGCCGAAAACACTGAAGCTTTCTTT.

The chain employs TRBV27 and TRBJ2-5; 9 bases match TRBD1. The CDR3 is 14 residues long. V lost 5 bases and J lost 5; bases outside the gene matches: 6. Germline CDR1 and CDR2: MNHEY and SMNVEV (reference sequence). The chain's CDR3 is CASSRRDREETQYF. The CDR3, as DNA: TGTGCCAGCAGTCGTAGGGACAGGGAGGAGACCCAGTACTTC.

This clone was observed once. The rearrangement links TRBV7-2 to TRBJ2-5; D is undetermined. The V end lost 3 bases, the J end lost 4 bases, and 6 bases lay between the germline ends. Germline CDR1 and CDR2: SGHTA and FQGNSA. The CDR3 is 12 residues long. CDR3 region: CASSFNPETQYF. DNA of the CDR3: TGTGCCAGCAGCTTCAACCCAGAGACCCAGTACTTC.

The rearrangement links TRBV4-1 to TRBJ2-7; D gene ambiguous. V lost 0 bases and J 0 bases, leaving 15 bases between the germline ends. The CDR3 is made up of 17 amino acids. The germline V gene encodes CDR1 MGHRA and CDR2 YSYEKL. The CDR3 loop reads CASSQDRPRFSSYEQYF. CDR3 DNA sequence: TGCGCCAGCAGCCAAGATAGGCCAAGATTCTCCTCCTACGAGCAGTACTTC.

This rearrangement joins TRBV7-9 to TRBJ2-1; D is possibly TRBD2 (5 bases). Per the germline V gene, CDR1 is SEHNR and CDR2 is FQNEAQ (reference sequence). This CDR3 spans 15 amino acids. V was pared by 3 bases and J by 10 bases, with 19 bases between. In DNA form, the CDR3 reads TGTGCCAGCAGCTTTGATAGGACGGGGTTAAGGGAGCAGTTCTTC. It specifies CASSFDRTGLREQFF. The variable domain in full, completed from reference TRBV7-9 and TRBJ2-1, reads DTGVSQNPRHKITKRGQNVTFRCDPISEHNRLYWYRQTLGQGPEFLTYFQNEAQLEKSRLLSDRFSAERPKGSFSTLEIQRTEQGDSAMYLCASSFDRTGLREQFFGPGTRLTVL.

In DNA form, the CDR3 reads TGTGCCAGCAGCCCCGACAGGGCGACCTACAATGAGCAGTTCTTC. Translated: CASSPDRATYNEQFF. The gene calls are TRBV7-9 and TRBJ2-1; 7 nucleotides match TRBD1. J lost 2 bases, V lost 5 bases, and 6 bases had no gene match. This CDR3 is built from 15 residues. The germline gives CDR1 SEHNR, CDR2 FQNEAQ (reference sequence).

The chain is built from TRBV2 and TRBJ1-1; D is unclear. CDR1 SNHLY and CDR2 FYNNEI come from the germline V gene. Trimming stripped 6 bases from V and 3 bases from J, with 11 bases between. CDR3 size: 13 residues. The CDR3 sequence is CASRLPQDTEAFF. Here the CDR3 DNA reads TGTGCCAGCAGACTACCCCAGGACACTGAAGCTTTCTTT.

The chain has TRBV18 and TRBJ2-2, with D uncertain. Per germline, CDR1 KGHSH and CDR2 LQKENI. The CDR3 extends over 16 amino acids. V was shortened by 6 bases and J by 0 bases, with 14 bases between the two germline ends. CDR3 region: CASSQEYIANTGELFF. For the CDR3, the DNA is TGTGCCAGCTCGCAAGAGTATATCGCGAACACCGGGGAGCTGTTTTTT. Based on the CDR3 plus reference TRBV18 and TRBJ2-2, the full variable domain is NAGVMQNPRHLVRRRGQEARLRCSPMKGHSHVYWYRQLPEEGLKFMVYLQKENIIDESGMPKERFSAEFPKEGPSILRIQQVVRGDSAAYFCASSQEYIANTGELFFGEGSRLTVL.

This clone showed up just once. The rearrangement links TRBV4-1 to TRBJ1-1; the D gene is possibly TRBD1 (6 bases). CDR3 length: 15 residues. V was trimmed by 1 base and J by 3 bases, leaving 12 bases between them. Per germline, CDR1 MGHRA and CDR2 YSYEKL. This CDR3 reads CASSQGGGGDTEAFF. CDR3 nucleotides: TGCGCCAGCAGCCAAGGAGGGGGGGGCGACACTGAAGCTTTCTTT.

V is TRBV27 and J is TRBJ1-2; D not resolved. The germline gives CDR1 MNHEY, CDR2 SMNVEV (reference sequence). Trimming left V 2 bases short and J 3 bases short, with 7 bases between. The CDR3 is made up of 13 amino acids. The CDR3 DNA reads as TGTGCCAGCAGTTTAAATTTTGACTATGGCTACACCTTC. Translating it yields CASSLNFDYGYTF.